The table lists the clone carrying this TCR beta chain with a few counts. Its matching antigen is unknown. Germline-derived CDR1 and CDR2 are SGHRS and YFSETQ. V dropped 4 bases and J dropped 7 bases, with 8 bases sitting between them. This CDR3 is built from 11 residues. These data are taken from a study of T-cell memory formation after mild COVID-19. Study-wide results and limits: From day 15 to 85, contracting clones were balanced between CD4 and CD8, whereas later expanders leaned toward CD4+. What remained unconfirmed was the SARS-CoV-2 specificity of second-wave clones peaking on day 37.

It was 5'RACE with constant-segment primers that produced the TCR alpha and TCR beta cDNA libraries, which carried sample barcodes and UMIs. TCRdb independently ran MiXCR on the 5' RACE reads; one entry per CDR3 protein. Of under 400,000 distinct CDR3 sequences listed, 28% were seen once; the top ten hold approximately 15%. Sequenced input: PBMCs or a T cell subset sorted from them (not recorded which). The chain joins TRBV5-1 to TRBJ1-1; D call uncertain. The receptor was isolated from an adult woman who had mild COVID-19 (a few samples of this study predate the infection). Cell type and time point are not known. CDR3 coding DNA: TGCGCCAGCAGCCCAGGTAGTGAAGCTTTCTTT. This translates into CASSPGSEAFF. The variable domain in full, completed from reference TRBV5-1 and TRBJ1-1, reads KAGVTQTPRYLIKTRGQQVTLSCSPISGHRSVSWYQQTPGQGLQFLFEYFSETQRNKGNFPGRFSGRQFSNSRSEMNVSTLELGDSALYLCASSPGSEAFFGQGTRLTVV.